The clone carrying this TCR beta chain was observed a few times. Its cognate antigen is unknown. PCR used 60 Vbeta primers and 13 Jbeta primers. Clones were read by immunoSEQ multiplex PCR, and TCRdb kept only the in-frame ones, dropping some. Here the sample spans 100,000 to 150,000 clones, about 72% being singletons. This entry is derived from a study of cytomegalovirus exposure and HLA in healthy donors. General study findings and limits: Presence/absence comparisons presumed near-even sequencing depth among donors. Among TCR beta chains, those listed as cytomegalovirus-associated numbered some 170.

The germline V gene has CDR1 WNHNN and CDR2 SYGVQD (reference sequence). CDR3 length: 15 residues. V was cut by 3 bases and J by 6 bases, with 15 bases left in between. Despite likely unrecorded immune exposures, the donors were nominally healthy at the time of sampling. The TCR originated in a young man in good health and CMV-seropositive. The rearrangement joins TRBV10-1 to TRBJ2-1, with D maybe TRBD2 (5 bases). The sequenced sample was PBMCs. The CDR3 DNA follows: TGCGCCAGCAGTGATTCGGGGTATTCGATCAATGAGCAGTTCTTC. Its translation is CASSDSGYSINEQFF.